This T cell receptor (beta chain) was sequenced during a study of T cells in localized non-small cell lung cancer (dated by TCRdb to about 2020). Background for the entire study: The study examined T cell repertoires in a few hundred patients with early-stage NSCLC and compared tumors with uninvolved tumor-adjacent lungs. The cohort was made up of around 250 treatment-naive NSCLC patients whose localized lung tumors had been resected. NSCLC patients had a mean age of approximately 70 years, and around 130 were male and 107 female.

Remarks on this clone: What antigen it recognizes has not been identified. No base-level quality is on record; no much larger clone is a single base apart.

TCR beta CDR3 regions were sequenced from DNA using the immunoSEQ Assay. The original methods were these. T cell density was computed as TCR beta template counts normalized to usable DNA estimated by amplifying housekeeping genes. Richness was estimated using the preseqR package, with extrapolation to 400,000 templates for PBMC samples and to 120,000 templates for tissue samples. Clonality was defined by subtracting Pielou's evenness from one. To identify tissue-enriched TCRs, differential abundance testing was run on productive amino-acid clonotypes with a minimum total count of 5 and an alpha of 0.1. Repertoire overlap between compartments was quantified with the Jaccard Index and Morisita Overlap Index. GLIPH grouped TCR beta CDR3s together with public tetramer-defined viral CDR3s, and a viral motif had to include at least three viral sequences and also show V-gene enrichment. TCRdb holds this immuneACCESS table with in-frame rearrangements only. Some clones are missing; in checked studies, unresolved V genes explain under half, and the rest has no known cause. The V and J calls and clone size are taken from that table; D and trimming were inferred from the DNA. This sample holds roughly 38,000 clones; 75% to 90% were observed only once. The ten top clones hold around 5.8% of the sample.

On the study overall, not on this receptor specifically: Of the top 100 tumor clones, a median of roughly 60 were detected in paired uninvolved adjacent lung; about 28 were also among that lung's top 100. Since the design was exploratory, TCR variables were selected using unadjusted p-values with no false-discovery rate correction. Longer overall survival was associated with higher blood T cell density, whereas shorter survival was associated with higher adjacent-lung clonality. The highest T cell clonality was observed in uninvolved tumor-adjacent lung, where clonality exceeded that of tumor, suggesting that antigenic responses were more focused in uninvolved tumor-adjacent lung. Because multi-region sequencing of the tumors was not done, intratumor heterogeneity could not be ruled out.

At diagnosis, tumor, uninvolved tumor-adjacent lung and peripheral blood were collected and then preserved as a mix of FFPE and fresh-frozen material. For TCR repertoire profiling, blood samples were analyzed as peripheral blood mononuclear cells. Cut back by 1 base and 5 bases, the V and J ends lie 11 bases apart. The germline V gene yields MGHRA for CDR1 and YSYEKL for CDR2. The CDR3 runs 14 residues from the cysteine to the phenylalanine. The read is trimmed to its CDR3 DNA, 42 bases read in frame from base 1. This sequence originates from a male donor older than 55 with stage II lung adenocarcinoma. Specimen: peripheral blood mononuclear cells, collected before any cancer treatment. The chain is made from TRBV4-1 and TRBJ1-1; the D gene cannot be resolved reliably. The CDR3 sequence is CASSQGAPGTEAFF. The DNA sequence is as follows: TGCGCCAGCAGCCAAGGGGCCCCGGGAACTGAAGCTTTCTTT.